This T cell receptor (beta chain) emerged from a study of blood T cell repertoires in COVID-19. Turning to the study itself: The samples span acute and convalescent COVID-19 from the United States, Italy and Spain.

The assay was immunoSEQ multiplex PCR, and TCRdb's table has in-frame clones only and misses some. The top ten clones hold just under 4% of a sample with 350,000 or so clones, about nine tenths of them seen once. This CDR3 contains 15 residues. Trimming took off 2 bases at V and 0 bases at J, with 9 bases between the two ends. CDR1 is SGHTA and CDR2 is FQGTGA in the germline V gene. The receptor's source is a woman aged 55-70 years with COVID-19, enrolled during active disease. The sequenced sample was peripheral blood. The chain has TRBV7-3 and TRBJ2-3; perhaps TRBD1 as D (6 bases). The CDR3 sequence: CASSLLGQSTDTQYF. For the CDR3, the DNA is TGTGCCAGCAGCTTACTTGGACAGAGCACAGATACGCAGTATTTT.